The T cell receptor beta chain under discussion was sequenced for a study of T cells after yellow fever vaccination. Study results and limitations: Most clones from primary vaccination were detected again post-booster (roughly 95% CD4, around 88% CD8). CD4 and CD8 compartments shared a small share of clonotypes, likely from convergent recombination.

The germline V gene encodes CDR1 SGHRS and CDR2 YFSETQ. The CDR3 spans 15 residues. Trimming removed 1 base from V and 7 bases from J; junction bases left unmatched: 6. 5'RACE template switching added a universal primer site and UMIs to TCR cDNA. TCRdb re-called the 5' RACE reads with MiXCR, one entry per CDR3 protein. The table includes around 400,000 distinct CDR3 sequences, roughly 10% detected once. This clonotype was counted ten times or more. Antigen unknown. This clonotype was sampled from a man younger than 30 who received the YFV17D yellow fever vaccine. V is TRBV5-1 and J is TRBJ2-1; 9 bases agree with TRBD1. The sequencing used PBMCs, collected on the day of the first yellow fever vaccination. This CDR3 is CASSLSGQGLNEQFF. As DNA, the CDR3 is TGCGCCAGCAGCTTGTCTGGACAGGGGTTGAATGAGCAGTTCTTC.